The clone carrying this T cell receptor (beta chain) showed up just a few times. Its antigen is currently unknown. The data are from a study of blood T cells in healthy people across ages. About the study: Template switching captured about one barcoded beta molecule per two T cells. Whole-study findings and limits: Long-lived donors carried more naive CD4+ cells and greater diversity than aged donors.

Primers used in a second PCR of about 7 to 12 cycles were a sample-barcoded 5' primer and a J-beta primer mix. CDR3-containing paired-end reads numbering at least 3 million came from each sample. TCRdb recomputed calls from the 5' RACE reads with MiXCR, one row per CDR3 protein. This sample carries about 680,000 distinct CDR3 sequences, about 52% of them seen once, and the ten largest clones take under 35%. The V segment lost 1 base and the J segment 3 bases; nucleotides outside the gene matches: 2. The length of the CDR3 is 14 residues. V and J are TRBV12-3 or TRBV12-4 and TRBJ1-2; 7 bases align to TRBD1. The clonotype originates from a woman in her fifties or sixties in good health. What was sequenced was blood. Written as DNA, the CDR3 is TGTGCCAGCAGTTTAGGGCAGGGGGACTATGGCTACACCTTC. Translated: CASSLGQGDYGYTF.